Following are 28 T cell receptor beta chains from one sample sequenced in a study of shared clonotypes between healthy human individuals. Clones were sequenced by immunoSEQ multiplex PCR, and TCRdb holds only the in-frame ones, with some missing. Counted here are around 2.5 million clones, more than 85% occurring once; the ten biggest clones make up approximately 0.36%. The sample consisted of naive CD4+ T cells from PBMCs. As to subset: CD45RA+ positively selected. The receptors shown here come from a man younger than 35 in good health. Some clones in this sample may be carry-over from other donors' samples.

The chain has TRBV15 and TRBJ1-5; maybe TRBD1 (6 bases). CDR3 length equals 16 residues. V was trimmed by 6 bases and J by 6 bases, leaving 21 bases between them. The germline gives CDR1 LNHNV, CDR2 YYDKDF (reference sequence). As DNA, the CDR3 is TGTGCCACCAGTAAATCCCGGGACAAACAAAGTCAGCCCCAGCATTTT. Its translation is CATSKSRDKQSQPQHF.

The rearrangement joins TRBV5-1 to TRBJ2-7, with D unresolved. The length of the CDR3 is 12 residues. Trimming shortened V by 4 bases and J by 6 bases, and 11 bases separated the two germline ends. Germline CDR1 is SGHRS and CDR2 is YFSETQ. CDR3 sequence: CASSTLPGEQYF. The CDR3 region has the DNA TGCGCCAGCAGCACGTTACCAGGCGAGCAGTACTTC.

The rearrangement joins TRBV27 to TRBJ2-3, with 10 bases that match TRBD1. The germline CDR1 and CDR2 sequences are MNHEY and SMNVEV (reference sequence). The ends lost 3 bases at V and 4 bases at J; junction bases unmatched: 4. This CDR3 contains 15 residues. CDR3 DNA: TGTGCCAGCAGTTTTCGTGGACAGGGGGCAGATACGCAGTATTTT. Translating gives CASSFRGQGADTQYF.

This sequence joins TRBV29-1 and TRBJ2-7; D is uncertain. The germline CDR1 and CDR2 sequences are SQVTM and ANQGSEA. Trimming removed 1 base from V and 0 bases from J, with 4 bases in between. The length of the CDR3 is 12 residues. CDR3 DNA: TGCAGCGTTGAAGCCCCCTCCTACGAGCAGTACTTC. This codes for CSVEAPSYEQYF.

The CDR3 bases are TGTGCCTGGAGTGTCTCAGGGAGGTATGGCTACACCTTC. Amino acid sequence: CAWSVSGRYGYTF. The rearrangement joins TRBV30 to TRBJ1-2; tentatively, D is TRBD1 (5 bases). Trimming took off 0 bases at V and 5 bases at J, with 10 bases between the two ends. The CDR3 extends over 13 amino acids. Germline assignment: CDR1 GTSNPN and CDR2 SVGIG (reference sequence).

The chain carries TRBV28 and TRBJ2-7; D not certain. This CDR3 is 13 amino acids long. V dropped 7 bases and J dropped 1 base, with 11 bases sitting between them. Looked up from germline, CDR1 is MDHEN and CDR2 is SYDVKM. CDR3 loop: CASIDYRSYEQYF. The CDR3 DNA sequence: TGTGCCAGCATAGATTACAGATCCTACGAGCAGTACTTC. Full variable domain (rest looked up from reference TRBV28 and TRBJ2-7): DVKVTQSSRYLVKRTGEKVFLECVQDMDHENMFWYRQDPGLGLRLIYFSYDVKMKEKGDIPEGYSVSREKKERFSLILESASTNQTSMYLCASIDYRSYEQYFGPGTRLTVT.

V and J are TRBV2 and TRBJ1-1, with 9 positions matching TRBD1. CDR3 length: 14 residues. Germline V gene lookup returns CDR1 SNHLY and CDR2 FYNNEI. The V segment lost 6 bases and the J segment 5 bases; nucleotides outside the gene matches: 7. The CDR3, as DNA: TGTGCCAGCAGGAGGGGACAGGGAGGGACTGAAGCTTTCTTT. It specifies CASRRGQGGTEAFF.

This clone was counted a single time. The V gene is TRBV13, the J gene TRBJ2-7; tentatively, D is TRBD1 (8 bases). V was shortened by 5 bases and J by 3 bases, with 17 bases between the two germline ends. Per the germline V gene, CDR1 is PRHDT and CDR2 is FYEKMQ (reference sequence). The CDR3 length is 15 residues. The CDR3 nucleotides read TGTGCCAGCAGCAGAGGACAGGGACTAAACTACGAGCAGTACTTC. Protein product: CASSRGQGLNYEQYF.

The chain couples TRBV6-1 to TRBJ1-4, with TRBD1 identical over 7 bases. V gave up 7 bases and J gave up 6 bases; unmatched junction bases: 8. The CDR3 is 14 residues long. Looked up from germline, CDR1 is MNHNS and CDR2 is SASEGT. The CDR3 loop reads CASTRTGGDEKLFF. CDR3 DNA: TGTGCCAGCACTAGGACAGGAGGAGATGAAAAACTGTTTTTT.

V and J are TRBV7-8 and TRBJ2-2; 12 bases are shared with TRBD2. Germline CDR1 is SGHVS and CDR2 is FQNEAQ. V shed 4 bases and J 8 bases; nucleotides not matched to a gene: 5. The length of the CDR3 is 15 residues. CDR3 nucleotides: TGTGCCAGCAGCTCACTAGCGGGAGGCGCTGGGGAGCTGTTTTTT. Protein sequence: CASSSLAGGAGELFF.

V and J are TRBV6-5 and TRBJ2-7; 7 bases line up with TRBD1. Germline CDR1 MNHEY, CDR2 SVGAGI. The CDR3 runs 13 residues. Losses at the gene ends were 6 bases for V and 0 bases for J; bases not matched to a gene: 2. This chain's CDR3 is CASRPGGSYEQYF. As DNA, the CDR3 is TGTGCCAGCAGGCCAGGGGGCTCCTACGAGCAGTACTTC.

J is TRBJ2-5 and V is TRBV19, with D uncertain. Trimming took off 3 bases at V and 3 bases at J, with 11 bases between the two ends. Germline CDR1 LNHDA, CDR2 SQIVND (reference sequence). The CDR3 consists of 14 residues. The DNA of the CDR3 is TGTGCCAGTAGTATGTGGGCAGGAGAAGAGACCCAGTACTTC. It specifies CASSMWAGEETQYF.

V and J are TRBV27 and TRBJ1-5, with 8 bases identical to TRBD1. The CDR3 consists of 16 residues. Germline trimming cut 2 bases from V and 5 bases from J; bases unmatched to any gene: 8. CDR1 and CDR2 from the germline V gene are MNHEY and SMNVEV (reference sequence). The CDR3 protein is CASSLGPTGGDQPQHF. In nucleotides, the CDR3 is TGTGCCAGCAGTTTAGGTCCTACAGGGGGAGATCAGCCCCAGCATTTT.

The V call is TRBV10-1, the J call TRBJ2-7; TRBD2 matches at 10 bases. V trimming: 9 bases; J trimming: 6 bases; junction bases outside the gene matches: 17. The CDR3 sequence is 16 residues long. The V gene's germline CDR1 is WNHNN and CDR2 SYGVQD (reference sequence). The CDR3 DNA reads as TGCGCCAGTCCCTTTTTAGCGGGAGGAAAACCGGGCGAGCAGTACTTC. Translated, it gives CASPFLAGGKPGEQYF.

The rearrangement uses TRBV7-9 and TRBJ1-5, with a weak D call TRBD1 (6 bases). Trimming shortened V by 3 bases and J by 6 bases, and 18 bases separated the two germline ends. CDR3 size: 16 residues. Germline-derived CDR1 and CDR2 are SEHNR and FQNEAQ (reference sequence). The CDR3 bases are TGTGCCAGCAGCTTGGACAGCCCCGGGGATGGTCAGCCCCAGCATTTT. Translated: CASSLDSPGDGQPQHF.

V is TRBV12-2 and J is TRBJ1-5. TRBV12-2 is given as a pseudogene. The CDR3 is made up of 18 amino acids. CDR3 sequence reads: CASRLGVGGRVIHQPQHF. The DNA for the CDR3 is TGTGCAAGTCGCTTAGGAGTCGGGGGGCGCGTTATTCACCAGCCCCAGCATTTT.

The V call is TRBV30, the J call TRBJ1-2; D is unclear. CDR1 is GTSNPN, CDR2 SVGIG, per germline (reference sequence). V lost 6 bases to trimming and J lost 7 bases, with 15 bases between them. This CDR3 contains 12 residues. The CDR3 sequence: CACKDVAFGYTF. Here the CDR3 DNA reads TGTGCCTGCAAAGACGTTGCGTTTGGCTACACCTTC.

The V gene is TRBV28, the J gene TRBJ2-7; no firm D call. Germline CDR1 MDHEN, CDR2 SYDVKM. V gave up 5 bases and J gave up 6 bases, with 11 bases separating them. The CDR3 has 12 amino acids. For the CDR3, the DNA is TGTGCCAGCAGTGTGGTGGCTGCCGAGCAGTACTTC. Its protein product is CASSVVAAEQYF.

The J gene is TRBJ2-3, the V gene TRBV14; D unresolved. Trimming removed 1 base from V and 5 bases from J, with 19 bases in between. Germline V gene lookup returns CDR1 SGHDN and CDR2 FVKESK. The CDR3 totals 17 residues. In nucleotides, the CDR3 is TGTGCCAGCAGCCAAGCCTCCGGCGACCCCACGGGAGATACGCAGTATTTT. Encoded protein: CASSQASGDPTGDTQYF.

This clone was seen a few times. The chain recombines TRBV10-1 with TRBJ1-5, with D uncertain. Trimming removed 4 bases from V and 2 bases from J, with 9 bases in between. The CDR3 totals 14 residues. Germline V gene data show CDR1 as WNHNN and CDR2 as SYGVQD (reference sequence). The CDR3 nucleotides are TGCGCCAGCAGTGGAGAACTTGGCAATCAGCCCCAGCATTTT. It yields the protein CASSGELGNQPQHF.

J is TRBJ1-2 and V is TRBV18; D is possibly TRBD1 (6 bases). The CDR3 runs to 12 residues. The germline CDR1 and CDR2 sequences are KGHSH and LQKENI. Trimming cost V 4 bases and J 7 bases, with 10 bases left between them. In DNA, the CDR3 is TGTGCCAGCTCACTCCAGGGGAGTGGCTACACCTTC. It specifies CASSLQGSGYTF.

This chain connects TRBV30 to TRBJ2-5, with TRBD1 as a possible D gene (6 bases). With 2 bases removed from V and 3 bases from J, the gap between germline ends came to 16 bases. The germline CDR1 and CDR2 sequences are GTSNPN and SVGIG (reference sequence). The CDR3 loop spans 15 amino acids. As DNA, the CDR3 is TGTGCCTGGAGTAAACCGGGACACAAAAAAGAGACCCAGTACTTC. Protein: CAWSKPGHKKETQYF.

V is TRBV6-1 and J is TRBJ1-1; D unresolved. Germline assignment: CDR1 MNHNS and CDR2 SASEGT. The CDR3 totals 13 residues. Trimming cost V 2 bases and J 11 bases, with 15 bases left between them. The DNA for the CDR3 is TGTGCCAGCAGTGAAATCTCCGGCCTGGCGGCTTTCTTT. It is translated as CASSEISGLAAFF.

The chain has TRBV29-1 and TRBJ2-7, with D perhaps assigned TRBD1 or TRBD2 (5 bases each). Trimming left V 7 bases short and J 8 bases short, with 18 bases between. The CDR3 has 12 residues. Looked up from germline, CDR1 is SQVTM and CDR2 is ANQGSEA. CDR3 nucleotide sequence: TGCAGCGCTCTGACAGAGGGTACGAAGCAGTACTTC. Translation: CSALTEGTKQYF.

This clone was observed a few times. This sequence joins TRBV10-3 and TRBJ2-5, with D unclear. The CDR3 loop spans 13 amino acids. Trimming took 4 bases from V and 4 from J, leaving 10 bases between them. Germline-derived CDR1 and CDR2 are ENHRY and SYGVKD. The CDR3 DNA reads TGTGCCATCAGTGTAGGCCAAAGAGAGACCCAGTACTTC. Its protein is CAISVGQRETQYF.

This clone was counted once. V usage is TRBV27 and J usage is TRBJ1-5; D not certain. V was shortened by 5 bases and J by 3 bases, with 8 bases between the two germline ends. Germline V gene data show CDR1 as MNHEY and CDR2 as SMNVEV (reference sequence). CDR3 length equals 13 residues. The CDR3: CASSTRTNQPQHF. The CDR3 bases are TGTGCCAGCAGTACCCGGACCAATCAGCCCCAGCATTTT.

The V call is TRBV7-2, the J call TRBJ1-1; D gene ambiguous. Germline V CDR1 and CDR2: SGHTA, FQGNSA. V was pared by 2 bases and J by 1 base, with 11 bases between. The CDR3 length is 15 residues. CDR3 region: CASSLYNRGNTEAFF. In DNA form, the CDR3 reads TGTGCCAGCAGCTTATACAACCGGGGGAACACTGAAGCTTTCTTT. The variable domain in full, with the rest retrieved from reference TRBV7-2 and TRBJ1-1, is GAGVSQSPSNKVTEKGKDVELRCDPISGHTALYWYRQSLGQGLEFLIYFQGNSAPDKSGLPSDRFSAERTGGSVSTLTIQRTQQEDSAVYLCASSLYNRGNTEAFFGQGTRLTVV.

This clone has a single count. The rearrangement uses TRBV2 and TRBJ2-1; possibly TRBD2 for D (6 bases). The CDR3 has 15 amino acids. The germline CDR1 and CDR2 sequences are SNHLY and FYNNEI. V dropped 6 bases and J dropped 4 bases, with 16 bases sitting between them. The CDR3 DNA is TGTGCCAGCAGGAAAGCGGGCCAACTTTACAATGAGCAGTTCTTC. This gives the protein CASRKAGQLYNEQFF.